Listed below are T cell receptor beta chains from one sample, sequenced in a study of post-analysis software for immune sequencing data. TCRdb ran MiXCR on the PCR reads and lists one entry per CDR3 protein. The repertoire holds a few hundred thousand distinct CDR3 sequences, with less than 40% as singletons. Specimen: blood. These receptors all stem from a girl aged 2 to 10 with multiple sclerosis. CDR3s leave out the opening cysteine and the closing phenylalanine or tryptophan. Each record gives: V gene, J gene, CDR3 protein.

TRBV4-3,TRBJ2-7,ASSQVLVSQEYSYEQY
TRBV20-1,TRBJ2-5,SAPRLSGRADQETQY
TRBV19,TRBJ2-6,ASSIVLWANVRT
TRBV15,TRBJ2-7,ATIRTAFYEQY
TRBV4-2,TRBJ2-3,ASSQDGSGGDHTDTQY
TRBV29-1,TRBJ1-2,SVTGTTNYGYT
TRBV11-2,TRBJ2-3,ASSLDVRGGTDTQY
TRBV10-3,TRBJ1-2,AISERTKGSPMGYT
TRBV20-1,TRBJ1-1,SASEWNTEAF
TRBV12-3/TRBV12-4,TRBJ2-1,ASRDTSGSINEQF
TRBV7-3,TRBJ2-1,ASSLMGYGNEQF
TRBV5-1,TRBJ2-5,ASSSSGATPGETQY
TRBV20-1,TRBJ2-3,SARVMTSSTDTQY
TRBV27,TRBJ2-7,ASSRTGGSYEQY
TRBV10-2,TRBJ2-5,ASMQTGLETQY
TRBV7-2,TRBJ2-1,ASSTRERNEQF
TRBV7-2,TRBJ2-5,ASSLFNGETQY
TRBV11-3,TRBJ2-1,ASNPYLSGTPNEQF
TRBV29-1,TRBJ2-3,SVYLLAGDAFTDTQY
TRBV29-1,.,SAGTAYYEQY
TRBV28,TRBJ2-1,ASSRTSMDEQF
TRBV20-1,TRBJ2-4,SARTQGERAKNIQY
TRBV12-3/TRBV12-4,TRBJ2-7,ASFATGDYEQY
TRBV6-2/TRBV6-3,TRBJ1-2,ASSFPTANYGYT
TRBV9,TRBJ2-7,ASSVGQRPYEQY
TRBV28,TRBJ1-2,ASNGDYGYT
TRBV4-1,TRBJ1-5,ASSQPGQSNQPQH
TRBV20-1,TRBJ2-2,SARDLGGPTGELF
TRBV5-1,TRBJ2-1,ASSLAKRLAGELISYNEQF
TRBV6-5,TRBJ1-1,ASSYLQGAVNTEAF
TRBV27,TRBJ2-3,ASSFRRARGTDTQY
TRBV7-2,TRBJ2-3,ASSLNTIGVEDTQY
TRBV28,TRBJ2-1,ASSRYQNEQF
TRBV28,TRBJ1-1,ASSPHPRVAMNTEAF
TRBV6-5,TRBJ2-7,ASSYSSAGSYEQY
TRBV28,TRBJ1-4,ASSDLPEGREKLF
TRBV28,TRBJ2-3,ASSPHGAGADTQY
TRBV5-6,TRBJ1-1,ASSLGWANTEAF
TRBV4-1,TRBJ2-3,ASSQGPVITDTQY
TRBV27,TRBJ2-7,ASSLSQGADEQY
TRBV28,TRBJ2-5,ASSSPQGPQETQY
TRBV6-1,.,ASSAGTSGIYEQY
TRBV7-2,TRBJ2-7,ASRDGRTRFEQY
TRBV10-3,TRBJ1-2,AITVGRGIGYT
TRBV12-3/TRBV12-4,TRBJ1-4,ASSAEPGTGNEKLF
TRBV24-1,TRBJ1-5,ATSATGLRQPQH
TRBV9,TRBJ2-7,ASSGTSGRAVQY
TRBV19,TRBJ1-1,ASRVPGGNTEAF
TRBV5-1,TRBJ2-5,ASSLVAGEGETQY
TRBV3-1,TRBJ2-5,ASSQELGAGGQETQY
TRBV12-3/TRBV12-4,TRBJ2-3,ASSFAFRLAGGGDTQY
TRBV15,.,ATSRDLVSQGPYNEQY
TRBV6-2/TRBV6-3,TRBJ2-7,ASKDTGTGTYEQY
TRBV6-5,TRBJ1-1,ASSYVRGNTEAF
TRBV5-1,TRBJ2-1,ASSPGLAGGQGYNEQF
TRBV29-1,TRBJ2-1,SVDRQRHYNEQF
TRBV29-1,TRBJ2-3,SVGKLLSTDTQY
TRBV11-2,TRBJ2-1,ASRVVRYNEQF
TRBV5-1,TRBJ1-1,ASSSGREAF
TRBV20-1,TRBJ1-2,SARGFKVGGRDGYT